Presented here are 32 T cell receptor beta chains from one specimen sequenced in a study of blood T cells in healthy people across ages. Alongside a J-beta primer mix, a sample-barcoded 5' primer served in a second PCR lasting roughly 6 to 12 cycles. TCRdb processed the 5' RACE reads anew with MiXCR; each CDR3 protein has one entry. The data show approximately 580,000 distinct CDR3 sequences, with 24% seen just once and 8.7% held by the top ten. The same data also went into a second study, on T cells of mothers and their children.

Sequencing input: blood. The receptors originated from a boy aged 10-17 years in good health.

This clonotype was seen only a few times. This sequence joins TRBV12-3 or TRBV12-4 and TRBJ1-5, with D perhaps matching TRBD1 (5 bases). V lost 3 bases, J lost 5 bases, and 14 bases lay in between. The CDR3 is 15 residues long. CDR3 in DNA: TGTGCCAGCAGTTTGGGGCAGGGCAGGTATCAGCCCCAGCATTTT. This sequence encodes CASSLGQGRYQPQHF.

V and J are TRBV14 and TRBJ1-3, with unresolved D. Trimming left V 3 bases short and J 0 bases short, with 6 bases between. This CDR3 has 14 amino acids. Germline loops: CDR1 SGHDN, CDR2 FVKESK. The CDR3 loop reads CASSHTSSGNTIYF. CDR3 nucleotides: TGTGCCAGCAGCCACACCTCCTCTGGAAACACCATATATTTT. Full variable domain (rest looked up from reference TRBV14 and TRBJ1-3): EAGVTQFPSHSVIEKGQTVTLRCDPISGHDNLYWYRRVMGKEIKFLLHFVKESKQDESGMPNNRFLAERTGGTYSTLKVQPAELEDSGVYFCASSHTSSGNTIYFGEGSWLTVV.

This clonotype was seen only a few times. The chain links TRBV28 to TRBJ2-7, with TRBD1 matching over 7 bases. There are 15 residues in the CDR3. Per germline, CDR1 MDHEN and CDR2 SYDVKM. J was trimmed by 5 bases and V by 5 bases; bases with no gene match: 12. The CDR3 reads CASSATGQYNDEQYF. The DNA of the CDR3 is TGTGCCAGCAGTGCCACGGGACAGTATAATGACGAGCAGTACTTC.

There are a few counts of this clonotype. Here the CDR3 reads CSVQGSEPEAFF. CDR3 coding DNA: TGCAGCGTTCAAGGGTCGGAACCTGAAGCTTTCTTT. The V call is TRBV29-1, the J call TRBJ1-1; D is unclear. Per the germline V gene, CDR1 is SQVTM and CDR2 is ANQGSEA. The CDR3 spans 12 residues. The V and J ends lost 5 bases and 6 bases respectively, with 13 bases between them.

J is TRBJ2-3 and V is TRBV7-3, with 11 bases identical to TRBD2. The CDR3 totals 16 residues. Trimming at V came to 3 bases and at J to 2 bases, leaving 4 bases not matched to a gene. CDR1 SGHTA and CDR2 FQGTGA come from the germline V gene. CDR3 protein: CASSFGTSGPTDTQYF. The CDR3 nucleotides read TGTGCCAGCAGCTTCGGGACTAGCGGCCCCACAGATACGCAGTATTTT. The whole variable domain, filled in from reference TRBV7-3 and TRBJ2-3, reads GAGVSQTPSNKVTEKGKYVELRCDPISGHTALYWYRQSLGQGPEFLIYFQGTGAADDSGLPNDRFFAVRPEGSVSTLKIQRTERGDSAVYLCASSFGTSGPTDTQYFGPGTRLTVL.

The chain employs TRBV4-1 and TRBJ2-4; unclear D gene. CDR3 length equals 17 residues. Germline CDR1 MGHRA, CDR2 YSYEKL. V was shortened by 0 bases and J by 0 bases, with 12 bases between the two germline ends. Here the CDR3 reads CASSQDRAKTAKNIQYF. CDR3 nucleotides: TGCGCCAGCAGCCAAGATAGGGCCAAGACAGCCAAAAACATTCAGTACTTC.

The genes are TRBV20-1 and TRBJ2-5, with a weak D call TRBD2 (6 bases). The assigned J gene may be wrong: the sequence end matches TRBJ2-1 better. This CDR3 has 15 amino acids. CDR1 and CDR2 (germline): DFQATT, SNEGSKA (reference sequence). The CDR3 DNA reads TGCAGTGCTAGAGGACGGGAGAGGACCTACAATGAGCAGTTCTTC. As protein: CSARGRERTYNEQFF.

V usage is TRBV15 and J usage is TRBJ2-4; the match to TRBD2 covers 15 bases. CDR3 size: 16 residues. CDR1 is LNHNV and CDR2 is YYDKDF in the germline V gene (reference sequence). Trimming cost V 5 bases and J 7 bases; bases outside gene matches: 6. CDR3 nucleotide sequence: TGTGCCACCAGCGCGCGGACTAGCGGGAGGGGGAACATTCAGTACTTC. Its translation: CATSARTSGRGNIQYF.

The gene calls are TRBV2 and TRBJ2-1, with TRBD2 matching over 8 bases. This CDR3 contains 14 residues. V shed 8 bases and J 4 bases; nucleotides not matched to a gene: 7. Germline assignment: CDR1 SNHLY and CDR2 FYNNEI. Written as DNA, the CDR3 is TGTGCCAGCCTTCCCGGGACTAGTTACAATGAGCAGTTCTTC. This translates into CASLPGTSYNEQFF.

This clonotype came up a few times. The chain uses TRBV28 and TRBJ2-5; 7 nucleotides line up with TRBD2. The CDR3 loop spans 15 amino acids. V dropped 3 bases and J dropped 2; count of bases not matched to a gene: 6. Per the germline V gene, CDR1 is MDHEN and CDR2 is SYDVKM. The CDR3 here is CASSFRLAEQETQYF. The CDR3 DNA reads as TGTGCCAGCAGTTTTAGGCTAGCGGAACAAGAGACCCAGTACTTC.

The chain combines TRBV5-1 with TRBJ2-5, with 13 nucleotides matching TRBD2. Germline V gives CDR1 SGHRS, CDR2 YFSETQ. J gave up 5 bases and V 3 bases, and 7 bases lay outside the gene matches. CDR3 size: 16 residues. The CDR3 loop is CASSSRLAGGVETQYF. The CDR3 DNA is TGCGCCAGCAGCTCCCGACTAGCGGGGGGAGTGGAGACCCAGTACTTC.

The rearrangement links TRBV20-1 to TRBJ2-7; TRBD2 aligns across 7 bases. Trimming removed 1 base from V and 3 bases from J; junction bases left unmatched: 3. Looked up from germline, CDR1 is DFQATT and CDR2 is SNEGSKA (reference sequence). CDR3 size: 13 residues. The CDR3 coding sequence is TGCAGTGCTAGAGCGGGAGGCAACTACGAGCAGTACTTC. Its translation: CSARAGGNYEQYF.

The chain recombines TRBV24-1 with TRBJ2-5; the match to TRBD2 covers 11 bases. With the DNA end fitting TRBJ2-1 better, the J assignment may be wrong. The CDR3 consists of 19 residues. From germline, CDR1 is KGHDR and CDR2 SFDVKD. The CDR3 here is CATSDYATSGTGVRNEQFF. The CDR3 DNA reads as TGTGCCACCAGTGATTACGCGACTAGCGGGACGGGAGTGAGAAATGAGCAGTTCTTC.

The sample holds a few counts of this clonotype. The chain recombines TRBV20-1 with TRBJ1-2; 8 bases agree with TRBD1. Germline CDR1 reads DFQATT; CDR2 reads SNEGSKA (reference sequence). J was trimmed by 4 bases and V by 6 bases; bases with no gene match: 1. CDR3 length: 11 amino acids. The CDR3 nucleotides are TGCAGTGCCAGGGGGCCCTATGGCTACACCTTC. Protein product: CSARGPYGYTF.

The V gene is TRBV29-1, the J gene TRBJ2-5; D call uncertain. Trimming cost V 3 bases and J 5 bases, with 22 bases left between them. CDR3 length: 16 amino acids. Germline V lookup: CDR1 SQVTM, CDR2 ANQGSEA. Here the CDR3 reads CSVDLFEAIRWETQYF. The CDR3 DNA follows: TGCAGCGTTGATCTCTTCGAGGCCATCCGTTGGGAGACCCAGTACTTC.

The CDR3 loop reads CASSHGGEWTQYF. The CDR3 bases are TGTGCCAGCAGCCACGGCGGAGAGTGGACCCAGTACTTC. The chain uses TRBV3-1 and TRBJ2-5; D call uncertain. V was shortened by 3 bases and J by 7 bases, with 12 bases between the two germline ends. Germline lookup yields CDR1 LGHDT and CDR2 YNNKEL (reference sequence). The length of the CDR3 is 13 residues.

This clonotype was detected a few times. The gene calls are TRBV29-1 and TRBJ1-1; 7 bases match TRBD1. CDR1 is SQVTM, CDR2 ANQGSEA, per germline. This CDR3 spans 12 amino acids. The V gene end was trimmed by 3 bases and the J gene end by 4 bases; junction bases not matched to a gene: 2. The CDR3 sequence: CSVETGRTEAFF. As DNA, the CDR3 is TGCAGCGTTGAGACAGGGCGCACTGAAGCTTTCTTT.

The CDR3 sequence: CASRAWQVNYEQYF. In nucleotides, the CDR3 is TGTGCCAGCAGGGCCTGGCAGGTCAACTACGAGCAGTACTTC. This rearrangement joins TRBV2 to TRBJ2-7, with no clear D. Deletions cut 6 bases from V and 3 bases from J, with 15 bases between. Germline lookup yields CDR1 SNHLY and CDR2 FYNNEI. The CDR3 loop spans 14 amino acids.

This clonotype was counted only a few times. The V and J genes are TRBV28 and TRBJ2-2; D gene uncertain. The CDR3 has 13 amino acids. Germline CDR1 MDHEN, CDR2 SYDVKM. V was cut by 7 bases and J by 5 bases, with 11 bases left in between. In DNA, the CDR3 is TGTGCCAGCACCTCTTGGGCGACCGGGGAGCTGTTTTTT. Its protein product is CASTSWATGELFF.

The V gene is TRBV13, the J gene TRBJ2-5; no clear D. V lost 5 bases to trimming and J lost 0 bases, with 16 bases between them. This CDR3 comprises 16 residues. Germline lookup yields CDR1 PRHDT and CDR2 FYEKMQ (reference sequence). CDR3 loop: CASSPTSGADQETQYF. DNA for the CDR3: TGTGCCAGCAGCCCAACCTCGGGTGCCGACCAAGAGACCCAGTACTTC.

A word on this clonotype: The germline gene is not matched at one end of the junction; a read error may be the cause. The CDR3 DNA follows: TGCGCCAGCACCCAAGATTTAGATGAGGCCAATGAGCAGTTCTTC. It translates to CASTQDLDEANEQFF. The V gene is TRBV4-3, the J gene TRBJ2-1; no firm D call. The germline V gene has CDR1 LGHNA and CDR2 YSLEER. This CDR3 has 15 amino acids.

The CDR3: CASSSGTGGAADTQYF. The CDR3 region has the DNA TGCGCCAGCAGCTCAGGGACAGGGGGCGCCGCAGATACGCAGTATTTT. The chain links TRBV5-1 to TRBJ2-3; 12 positions match TRBD1. V shed 3 bases, J shed 4 bases, and the junction held 6 bases outside the gene matches. CDR3 length equals 16 residues. CDR1 and CDR2 (germline): SGHRS, YFSETQ.

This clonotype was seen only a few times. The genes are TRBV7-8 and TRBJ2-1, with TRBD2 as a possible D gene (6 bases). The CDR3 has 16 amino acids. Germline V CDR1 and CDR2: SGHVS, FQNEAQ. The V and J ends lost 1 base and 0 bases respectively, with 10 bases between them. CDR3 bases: TGTGCCAGCAGCTTAGTCTGGGGAGGCTCCTACAATGAGCAGTTCTTC. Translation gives CASSLVWGGSYNEQFF.

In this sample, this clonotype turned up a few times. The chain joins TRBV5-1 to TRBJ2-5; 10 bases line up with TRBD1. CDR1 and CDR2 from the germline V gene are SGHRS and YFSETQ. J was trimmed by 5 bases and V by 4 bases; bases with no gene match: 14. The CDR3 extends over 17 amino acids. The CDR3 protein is CASSILTGGLGVETQYF. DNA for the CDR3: TGCGCCAGCAGCATTCTGACAGGGGGCTTGGGTGTGGAGACCCAGTACTTC.

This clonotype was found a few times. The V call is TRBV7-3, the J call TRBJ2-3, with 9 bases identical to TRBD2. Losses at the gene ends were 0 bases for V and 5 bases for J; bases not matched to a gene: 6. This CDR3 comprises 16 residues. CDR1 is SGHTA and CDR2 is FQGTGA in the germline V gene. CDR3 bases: TGTGCCAGCAGCTTAACCCTTGGTAGCGGGGGAGATACGCAGTATTTT. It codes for CASSLTLGSGGDTQYF.

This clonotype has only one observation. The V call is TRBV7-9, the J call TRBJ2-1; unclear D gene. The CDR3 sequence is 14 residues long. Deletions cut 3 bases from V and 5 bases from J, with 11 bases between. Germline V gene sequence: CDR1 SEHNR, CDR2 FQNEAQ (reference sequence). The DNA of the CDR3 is TGTGCCAGCAGCTTGGCCAACCAGCACAATGAGCAGTTCTTC. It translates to CASSLANQHNEQFF.

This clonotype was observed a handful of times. The CDR3 loop is CASSQERVGNYEQYF. In DNA form, the CDR3 reads TGCGCCAGCAGCCAAGAAAGGGTGGGGAACTACGAGCAGTACTTC. The chain joins TRBV4-3 to TRBJ2-5; D call uncertain. The closer fit of TRBJ2-7 to the DNA end suggests the J call may be wrong. The CDR3 runs 15 residues. Looked up from germline, CDR1 is LGHNA and CDR2 is YSLEER.

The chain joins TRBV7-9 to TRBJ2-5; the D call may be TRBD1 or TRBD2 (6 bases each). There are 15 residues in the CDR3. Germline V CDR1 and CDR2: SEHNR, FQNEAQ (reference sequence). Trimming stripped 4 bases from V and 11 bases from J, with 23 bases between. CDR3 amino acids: CASSWTASAGWEQYF. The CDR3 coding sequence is TGTGCCAGCAGCTGGACAGCCAGTGCGGGGTGGGAGCAGTACTTC.

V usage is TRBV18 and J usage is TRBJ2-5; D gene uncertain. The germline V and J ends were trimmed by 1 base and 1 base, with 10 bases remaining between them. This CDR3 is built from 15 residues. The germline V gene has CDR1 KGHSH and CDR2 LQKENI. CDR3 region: CASSPLGTTQETQYF. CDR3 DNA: TGTGCCAGCTCACCACTGGGCACAACCCAAGAGACCCAGTACTTC.

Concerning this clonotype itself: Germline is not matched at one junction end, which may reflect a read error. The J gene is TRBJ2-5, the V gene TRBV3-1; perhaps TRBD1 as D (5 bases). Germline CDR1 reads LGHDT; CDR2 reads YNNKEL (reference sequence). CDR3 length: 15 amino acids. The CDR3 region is CANSQPQGPKRTQYF. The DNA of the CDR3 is TGTGCCAACAGCCAACCTCAGGGCCCCAAGAGGACCCAGTACTTC.

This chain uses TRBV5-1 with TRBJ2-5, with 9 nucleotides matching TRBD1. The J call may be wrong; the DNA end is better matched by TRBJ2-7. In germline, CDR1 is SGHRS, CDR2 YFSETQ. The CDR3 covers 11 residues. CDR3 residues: CASGTGTEQYF. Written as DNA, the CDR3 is TGCGCCAGCGGGACAGGGACCGAGCAGTACTTC.

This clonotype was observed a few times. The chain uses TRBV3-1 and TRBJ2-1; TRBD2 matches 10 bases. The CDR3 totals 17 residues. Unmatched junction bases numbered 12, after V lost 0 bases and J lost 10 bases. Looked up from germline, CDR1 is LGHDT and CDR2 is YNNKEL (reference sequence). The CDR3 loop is CASSQEGLATLGGEQFF. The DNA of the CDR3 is TGTGCCAGCAGCCAAGAGGGACTAGCGACCTTGGGGGGGGAGCAGTTCTTC.